This entry lists 24 T cell receptor beta chains sequenced from one sample in a study of T-cell memory formation after mild COVID-19. TCRdb recomputed calls from the 5' RACE reads with MiXCR, one row per CDR3 protein. The data contain hundreds of thousands of distinct CDR3 sequences, about a sixth of them singletons. Source material: PBMCs or a T cell subset sorted from them (not recorded which). These receptors all come from a man aged 18-30 years who had mild COVID-19 (a few samples of this study predate the infection). Cell type and time point are not known.

The chain uses TRBV4-1 and TRBJ1-6; D gene unclear. Germline CDR1 MGHRA, CDR2 YSYEKL. V lost 1 base, J lost 4 bases, and 8 bases lay in between. The CDR3 length is 15 residues. CDR3 protein: CASSQGIGYNSPLHF. CDR3 DNA sequence: TGCGCCAGCAGCCAAGGGATAGGATATAATTCACCCCTCCACTTT.

The rearrangement links TRBV6-1 to TRBJ1-1; D is undetermined. The germline V gene has CDR1 MNHNS and CDR2 SASEGT. V was pared by 6 bases and J by 1 base, with 9 bases between. This CDR3 region has 13 residues. CDR3 coding DNA: TGTGCCAGCAGCGGACCGCCGAACACTGAAGCTTTCTTT. This encodes CASSGPPNTEAFF.

This clonotype has just a few counts. This CDR3 is CSASLGEEQFF. CDR3 DNA: TGCAGTGCTAGCCTAGGGGAAGAGCAGTTCTTC. The V call is TRBV20-1, the J call TRBJ2-1; maybe TRBD1 (5 bases). Germline CDR1 DFQATT, CDR2 SNEGSKA (reference sequence). This CDR3 contains 11 residues. V was cut by 3 bases and J by 10 bases, with 10 bases left in between.

This clonotype appeared a few times. The V and J genes are TRBV6-2 or TRBV6-3 and TRBJ1-1; D unresolved. Trimming took 2 bases from V and 4 from J, leaving 8 bases between them. This CDR3 has 13 residues. Per the germline V gene, CDR1 is MNHEY and CDR2 is SVGEGT. The CDR3 sequence is CASSYGVATEAFF. The CDR3 nucleotides are TGTGCCAGCAGTTACGGGGTAGCCACTGAAGCTTTCTTT.

The chain recombines TRBV19 with TRBJ1-2; D unresolved. V was shortened by 5 bases and J by 1 base, with 11 bases between the two germline ends. In germline, CDR1 is LNHDA, CDR2 SQIVND (reference sequence). The CDR3 runs to 14 residues. The CDR3 sequence is CASSARAYNYGYTF. The CDR3 DNA reads TGTGCCAGTAGTGCCCGGGCCTATAACTATGGCTACACCTTC.

This clonotype has a handful of counts. This chain joins TRBV5-1 and TRBJ2-7; D remains unclear. V was cut by 2 bases and J by 2 bases, with 8 bases left in between. Per the germline V gene, CDR1 is SGHRS and CDR2 is YFSETQ. The CDR3 length is 13 residues. In DNA form, the CDR3 reads TGCGCCAGCAGCTTCGCGGCCACCTACGAGCAGTACTTC. It translates to CASSFAATYEQYF.

This clonotype was found a few times. This chain joins TRBV4-1 and TRBJ1-5; 9 positions agree with TRBD1. The V segment lost 4 bases and the J segment 0 bases; nucleotides outside the gene matches: 10. The CDR3 loop spans 18 amino acids. Germline values: CDR1 MGHRA, CDR2 YSYEKL. The CDR3: CASSLTGTGTYSNQPQHF. DNA for the CDR3: TGCGCCAGCAGCCTAACCGGGACAGGGACCTATAGCAATCAGCCCCAGCATTTT.

On this clonotype: Because the CDR3 is missing its conserved closing phenylalanine or tryptophan, this is likely a read error. Because the CDR3's place on the DNA is in doubt, the DNA is left out and the CDR3 is given as listed by TCRdb. The V call is TRBV28, the J call TRBJ2-4; TRBD1 reflects the table's D call only, with no check against the DNA. The length of the CDR3 is 14 amino acids, counting both ends. In germline, CDR1 is MDHEN, CDR2 SYDVKM. CDR3 in amino acids: CASSLVLGAPRVFH.

The chain couples TRBV9 to TRBJ2-5; D is perhaps TRBD2 (6 bases). The CDR3 has 15 amino acids. Germline CDR1 and CDR2: SGDLS and YYNGEE. Trimming pared 2 bases from V and 2 bases from J, leaving 13 bases between. The CDR3 here is CASSVASAGQETQYF. For the CDR3, the DNA is TGTGCCAGCAGCGTCGCTAGCGCGGGACAAGAGACCCAGTACTTC.

This clonotype came up a few times. This chain connects TRBV2 to TRBJ2-1; TRBD2 is a possible D gene (5 bases). Germline assignment: CDR1 SNHLY and CDR2 FYNNEI. V was clipped by 11 bases and J by 8 bases, with 16 bases between them. This CDR3 is 12 amino acids long. The CDR3: CAALNGVDEQFF. The CDR3, as DNA: TGTGCCGCACTAAACGGGGTGGATGAGCAGTTCTTC.

This clonotype came up a few times. The chain has TRBV20-1 and TRBJ2-5; possibly TRBD1 for D (6 bases). The CDR3 extends over 12 amino acids. In germline, CDR1 is DFQATT, CDR2 SNEGSKA (reference sequence). Trimming removed 5 bases at V and 4 bases at J, with 11 bases between. CDR3 DNA: TGCAGTGCTCTTCAGGGGAGAGAGACCCAGTACTTC. As protein: CSALQGRETQYF.

This clonotype has more than one count but fewer than ten. The rearrangement links TRBV29-1 to TRBJ2-3, with TRBD1 as a possible D gene (5 bases). Germline V gives CDR1 SQVTM, CDR2 ANQGSEA. Trimming cost V 7 bases and J 1 base, with 15 bases left between them. The CDR3 consists of 14 residues. The CDR3 spells CSADQGAGTDTQYF. CDR3 DNA sequence: TGCAGCGCCGACCAAGGGGCCGGCACAGATACGCAGTATTTT.

V usage is TRBV11-2 and J usage is TRBJ1-1, with a weak D call TRBD1 (5 bases). The germline gives CDR1 SGHAT, CDR2 FQNNGV. Trimming removed 1 base from V and 5 bases from J, with 14 bases in between. The CDR3 has 15 amino acids. CDR3 in amino acids: CASSLVRGRGTEAFF. DNA of the CDR3: TGTGCCAGCAGCTTAGTTCGGGGCCGGGGTACTGAAGCTTTCTTT. Full variable domain (missing parts from reference TRBV11-2 and TRBJ1-1): EAGVAQSPRYKIIEKRQSVAFWCNPISGHATLYWYQQILGQGPKLLIQFQNNGVVDDSQLPKDRFSAERLKGVDSTLKIQPAKLEDSAVYLCASSLVRGRGTEAFFGQGTRLTVV.

J is TRBJ2-3 and V is TRBV7-2; D might be TRBD1 (5 bases). The germline CDR1 and CDR2 sequences are SGHTA and FQGNSA. This CDR3 region has 15 residues. Trimming left V 3 bases short and J 2 bases short, with 12 bases between. The CDR3 spells CASSFRPRDTDTQYF. The CDR3 DNA follows: TGTGCCAGCAGCTTTAGGCCCAGGGACACAGATACGCAGTATTTT.

This clonotype was seen more than once but under ten times. The genes are TRBV7-9 and TRBJ2-7; unclear D gene. Germline CDR1 and CDR2: SEHNR and FQNEAQ (reference sequence). The CDR3 consists of 14 residues. V was shortened by 5 bases and J by 4 bases, with 15 bases between the two germline ends. In DNA, the CDR3 is TGTGCCAGCAGCCCAAGTGTTGTTCCTTACGAGCAGTACTTC. Translation: CASSPSVVPYEQYF.

This clonotype was picked up a small number of times. V gene TRBV4-3 combines with J gene TRBJ1-2, with D maybe TRBD1 (6 bases). V lost 4 bases, J lost 6 bases, and 18 bases lay in between. Germline CDR1 reads LGHNA; CDR2 reads YSLEER. The CDR3 consists of 15 residues. The chain's CDR3 is CASSPDLGTWDGYTF. The CDR3 DNA is TGCGCCAGCAGCCCGGACCTTGGGACATGGGATGGCTACACCTTC.

This clonotype was counted between two and nine times. The V and J genes are TRBV11-2 and TRBJ2-7; 7 bases fit TRBD2. This CDR3 spans 16 amino acids. With V trimmed by 4 bases and J by 3 bases, 12 bases remained unmatched. The V gene's germline CDR1 is SGHAT and CDR2 FQNNGV. The CDR3 region is CASSWAPSGEGYEQYF. As DNA, the CDR3 is TGTGCCAGCAGCTGGGCCCCCAGCGGGGAAGGCTACGAGCAGTACTTC.

This clonotype was seen a handful of times. The chain is built from TRBV24-1 and TRBJ1-2, with TRBD1 matching 7 bases. Germline trimming cut 11 bases from V and 3 bases from J; bases unmatched to any gene: 20. The germline V gene has CDR1 KGHDR and CDR2 SFDVKD. The CDR3 runs 17 residues. The CDR3 sequence is CARSFSDRLLEDYGYTF. CDR3 bases: TGTGCCAGGAGTTTTTCGGACAGGCTTCTTGAGGACTATGGCTACACCTTC.

J is TRBJ2-3 and V is TRBV18, with D unresolved. Trimming stripped 0 bases from V and 1 base from J, with 5 bases between. The CDR3 spans 14 residues. The germline gives CDR1 KGHSH, CDR2 LQKENI. CDR3 residues: CASSPPAGTDTQYF. The DNA of the CDR3 is TGTGCCAGCTCACCACCAGCAGGCACAGATACGCAGTATTTT.

This clonotype was seen only a few times. The chain is built from TRBV6-2 or TRBV6-3 and TRBJ2-7; D is undetermined. V was shortened by 4 bases and J by 3 bases, with 10 bases between the two germline ends. The CDR3 runs 13 residues. Germline assignment: CDR1 MNHEY and CDR2 SVGEGT. The CDR3 sequence is CASSLGLYYEQYV. In nucleotides, the CDR3 is TGTGCCAGCAGTTTAGGCCTTTACTACGAGCAGTACGTC.

The V and J genes are TRBV5-1 and TRBJ2-5, with TRBD1 identical over 7 bases. The trim removed 0 bases at V and 5 bases at J, leaving 13 bases unmatched. Germline V gene sequence: CDR1 SGHRS, CDR2 YFSETQ. The CDR3 has 17 amino acids. The CDR3 bases are TGCGCCAGCAGCTTGGCCAGACAGGGTTTACCGAGGGAGACCCAGTACTTC. It specifies CASSLARQGLPRETQYF.

V and J are TRBV6-6 and TRBJ2-5; D is uncertain. CDR1 is MNHNY, CDR2 SVGAGI, per germline (reference sequence). The CDR3 runs 14 residues. With 7 bases removed from V and 5 bases from J, the gap between germline ends came to 17 bases. The CDR3 DNA follows: TGTGCCAGCATTCCAGTCGGGTATGAGGAGACCCAGTACTTC. Amino acids: CASIPVGYEETQYF.

This chain links TRBV5-1 with TRBJ2-7; unclear D gene. V lost 0 bases and J lost 2, with 6 bases in between. The CDR3 has 13 residues. The germline CDR1 and CDR2 sequences are SGHRS and YFSETQ. CDR3 sequence reads: CASSLADPYEQYV. The CDR3 region has the DNA TGCGCCAGCAGCTTGGCCGACCCCTACGAGCAGTACGTC.

This clonotype has a handful of counts. In nucleotides, the CDR3 is TGTGCCAATCTCACAGCGGGGCTCAATTCACCCCTCCACTTT. Translated, it gives CANLTAGLNSPLHF. This chain connects TRBV6-5 to TRBJ1-6; tentatively, D is TRBD1 (5 bases). Germline V gene lookup returns CDR1 MNHEY and CDR2 SVGAGI. The CDR3 spans 14 residues. V lost 10 bases and J lost 7, with 17 bases in between.